The 17 T cell receptor beta chains below were found in one sample sequenced in a study of CD8 T cells in Susac syndrome. Random-hexamer reverse transcription was applied to roughly 0.5 to 1 ug RNA. TCRdb independently ran MiXCR on the immunoSEQ multiplex PCR reads; one entry per CDR3 protein. Of 150,000 to 200,000 distinct CDR3 sequences in the sample, 85% to 95% were seen once. Sequenced input: CD8+ T cells from PBMCs. These receptor sequences come from a human donor with Susac syndrome.

The chain is built from TRBV10-3 and TRBJ2-4; TRBD1 aligns across 8 bases. Germline trimming cut 8 bases from V and 2 bases from J; bases unmatched to any gene: 8. Germline CDR1 and CDR2: ENHRY and SYGVKD. The CDR3 has 15 amino acids. The CDR3 protein is CAIGTDRDSKNIQYF. The CDR3 bases are TGTGCCATCGGAACGGACAGGGATTCCAAAAACATTCAGTACTTC.

The chain is built from TRBV23-1 and TRBJ1-1; no firm D call. TRBV23-1 is sorted into the ORF group, with uncertain function. The CDR3 sequence is 15 residues long. The ends were cut back, 3 bases at V and 5 bases at J, with 16 bases in the middle. The CDR3 loop is CASSHLVDRETEAFF. CDR3 coding DNA: TGCGCCAGCAGTCACTTGGTAGATAGGGAGACTGAAGCTTTCTTT.

The J gene is TRBJ1-1, the V gene TRBV20-1; no clear D gene. This CDR3 comprises 14 residues. V dropped 1 base and J dropped 2 bases, with 11 bases sitting between them. Germline lookup yields CDR1 DFQATT and CDR2 SNEGSKA (reference sequence). CDR3 residues: CSARAGSDNTEAFF. The DNA of the CDR3 is TGCAGTGCTAGAGCGGGCAGCGACAACACTGAAGCTTTCTTT.

The chain is built from TRBV4-1 and TRBJ2-7, with 8 bases that match TRBD1. The junction had 4 bases not matched to a gene; V was cut back by 3 bases and J by 3 bases. Per the germline V gene, CDR1 is MGHRA and CDR2 is YSYEKL. CDR3 length: 14 residues. CDR3 region: CASSQIGQGYEQYF. CDR3 in DNA: TGCGCCAGCAGCCAGATCGGACAGGGCTACGAGCAGTACTTC.

The chain links TRBV29-1 to TRBJ2-7, with 8 nucleotides matching TRBD2. The CDR3 consists of 12 residues. J was trimmed by 3 bases and V by 6 bases; bases with no gene match: 4. Germline CDR1 is SQVTM and CDR2 is ANQGSEA. CDR3 coding DNA: TGCAGCGTAGCCGCGGGAGGCTACGAGCAGTACTTC. Translation gives CSVAAGGYEQYF.

The rearrangement joins TRBV7-9 to TRBJ2-2; 8 nucleotides line up with TRBD1. With V trimmed by 5 bases and J by 3 bases, 8 bases remained unmatched. Germline lookup yields CDR1 SEHNR and CDR2 FQNEAQ (reference sequence). The CDR3 is 16 amino acids. In DNA, the CDR3 is TGTGCCAGCAGCCATGACAGGGGAGGCGACACCGGGGAGCTGTTTTTT. Translated, it gives CASSHDRGGDTGELFF.

The chain uses TRBV6-5 and TRBJ2-1; maybe TRBD2 (6 bases). This CDR3 contains 14 residues. With 4 bases removed from V and 4 bases from J, the gap between germline ends came to 11 bases. Germline values: CDR1 MNHEY, CDR2 SVGAGI. For the CDR3, the DNA is TGTGCCAGCAGTTCCCTGGAGGGATACAATGAGCAGTTCTTC. It codes for CASSSLEGYNEQFF.

The J gene is TRBJ1-2, the V gene TRBV6-5; the match to TRBD1 covers 7 bases. The ends lost 5 bases at V and 4 bases at J; junction bases unmatched: 10. The CDR3 covers 15 residues. Germline lookup yields CDR1 MNHEY and CDR2 SVGAGI. The CDR3 DNA reads as TGTGCCAGCAGTCAACACGCGACAGGGTTCTATGGCTACACCTTC. Translation: CASSQHATGFYGYTF.

The chain employs TRBV9 and TRBJ2-7; 10 positions agree with TRBD1. The CDR3 is made up of 16 amino acids. The germline V gene encodes CDR1 SGDLS and CDR2 YYNGEE. V shed 0 bases, J shed 4 bases, and the junction held 7 bases outside the gene matches. CDR3 bases: TGTGCCAGCAGCGTAGGTTCCGGGACAGGGGATTACGAGCAGTACTTC. Translating it yields CASSVGSGTGDYEQYF.

This chain links TRBV20-1 with TRBJ2-1, with 10 bases that match TRBD2. The CDR3 runs 15 residues. V lost 5 bases, J lost 10 bases, and 14 bases stayed unmatched. From germline, CDR1 is DFQATT and CDR2 SNEGSKA (reference sequence). The CDR3 reads CSAPPSGGAFREQFF. DNA for the CDR3: TGCAGTGCTCCTCCCAGCGGGGGGGCCTTTCGAGAGCAGTTCTTC.

This clonotype occurred once. The gene calls are TRBV30 and TRBJ2-7; no clear D gene. Trimming took 3 bases from V and 3 from J, leaving 6 bases between them. The CDR3 has 11 residues. Germline values: CDR1 GTSNPN, CDR2 SVGIG (reference sequence). This CDR3 is CAWSNSYEQYF. CDR3 in DNA: TGTGCCTGGAGCAACAGCTACGAGCAGTACTTC.

The chain has TRBV6-1 and TRBJ1-2; no reliable D call. V was cut by 0 bases and J by 3 bases, with 11 bases left in between. Germline V lookup: CDR1 MNHNS, CDR2 SASEGT. The CDR3 contains 15 residues. As DNA, the CDR3 is TGTGCCAGCAGTGAAGCGCTATACAGCCACTATGGCTACACCTTC. Translation gives CASSEALYSHYGYTF.

The V and J genes are TRBV18 and TRBJ1-5, with D tentatively TRBD1 (5 bases). V was trimmed by 2 bases and J by 4 bases, leaving 6 bases between them. CDR1 and CDR2 (germline): KGHSH, LQKENI. CDR3 size: 13 residues. CDR3 nucleotides: TGTGCCAGCTCACCAGACAGAAATCAGCCCCAGCATTTT. Encoded protein: CASSPDRNQPQHF.

CDR3 in amino acids: CASNYMNTEAFF. The CDR3 DNA is TGTGCCAGCAACTACATGAACACTGAAGCTTTCTTT. V usage is TRBV28 and J usage is TRBJ1-1; no clear D gene. In germline, CDR1 is MDHEN, CDR2 SYDVKM. CDR3 length: 12 residues. Trimming shortened V by 7 bases and J by 0 bases, and 6 bases separated the two germline ends.

The CDR3 coding sequence is TGTGCCAGCAGCCCCCTCCGCGTCTCGAACACCGGGGAGCTGTTTTTT. Protein sequence: CASSPLRVSNTGELFF. The genes are TRBV7-9 and TRBJ2-2; D unclear. The CDR3 loop spans 16 amino acids. Germline loops: CDR1 SEHNR, CDR2 FQNEAQ (reference sequence). V was trimmed by 5 bases and J by 0 bases, leaving 13 bases between them.

V gene TRBV24-1 combines with J gene TRBJ2-1; a weak D match, TRBD1 (5 bases). V was cut by 9 bases and J by 1 base, with 9 bases left in between. Germline V gene sequence: CDR1 KGHDR, CDR2 SFDVKD. The CDR3 spans 13 residues. CDR3 in amino acids: CATGAESYNEQFF. CDR3 DNA sequence: TGTGCCACCGGGGCGGAGTCCTACAATGAGCAGTTCTTC.

V gene TRBV19 combines with J gene TRBJ1-1, with a possible D match to TRBD1 (6 bases). Germline assignment: CDR1 LNHDA and CDR2 SQIVND (reference sequence). V lost 3 bases to trimming and J lost 5 bases, with 10 bases between them. This CDR3 has 13 amino acids. The CDR3 protein is CASSIGGGTEAFF. CDR3 DNA sequence: TGTGCCAGTAGTATCGGAGGGGGGACTGAAGCTTTCTTT.